This entry features one T cell receptor (beta chain) sequence. No antigen is known for it. Per germline, CDR1 SGHRS and CDR2 YFSETQ. This CDR3 spans 14 amino acids. V shed 0 bases and J shed 2 bases, with 8 bases lying between them. This specimen comes from a study of vaccination effects on CD4 cells after COVID-19. About the study: Every participant took two doses of the BNT162b2 or mRNA-1273 vaccine.

Prior to sequencing, the ViraFEST assay stimulated PBMC with viral peptide pools, which expanded the antigen-specific CD4+ T cells. Following culture for roughly 10 days, CD4+ T cells were isolated. Nucleocapsid antibodies stayed negative before and after vaccination, showing no earlier SARS-CoV-2 infection. The culture medium for about 2 million PBMC per well included about 9.2 IU/ml IL-2 and about 10 ug/ml peptides. In the cultures, half the medium was exchanged for IL-2 medium on days 3 and 7. General study results and limits: Whether induced by infection or by vaccine, clones showed marked clonal contraction late after vaccination.

Libraries were prepared by immunoSEQ multiplex PCR; TCRdb keeps only in-frame clonotypes and omits some of them. The sample holds approximately 68,000 clones, under 80% seen once. The TCR originated in a human donor who received a COVID-19 vaccine. The input for sequencing was CD4+ T cells from PBMCs cultured with SARS-CoV-2 spike peptides, taken before COVID-19 vaccination. V gene TRBV5-1 combines with J gene TRBJ2-5; unclear D gene. In nucleotides, the CDR3 is TGCGCCAGCAGCTTGGTAGATACACAAGAGACCCAGTACTTC. Translation: CASSLVDTQETQYF.